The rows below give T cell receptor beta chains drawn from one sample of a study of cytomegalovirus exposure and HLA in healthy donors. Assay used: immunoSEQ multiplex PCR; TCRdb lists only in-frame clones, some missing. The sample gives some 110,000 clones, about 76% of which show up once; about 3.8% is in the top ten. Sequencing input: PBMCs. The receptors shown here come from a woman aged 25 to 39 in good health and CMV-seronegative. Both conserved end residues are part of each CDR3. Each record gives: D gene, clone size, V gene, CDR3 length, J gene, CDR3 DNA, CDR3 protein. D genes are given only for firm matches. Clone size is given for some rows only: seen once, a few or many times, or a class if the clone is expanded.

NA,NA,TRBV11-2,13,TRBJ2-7,TGTGCCAGCAGCTTCGGGCGGGCGTACGAGCAGTACTTC,CASSFGRAYEQYF
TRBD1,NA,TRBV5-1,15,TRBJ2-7,TGCGCCAGCAGCGTATCGACAGGGGGTCCCAACGAGCAGTACTTC,CASSVSTGGPNEQYF
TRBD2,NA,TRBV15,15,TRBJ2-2,TGTGCCACCAGCAGAGGTCTAGCGGGAGCCGGGGAGCTGTTTTTT,CATSRGLAGAGELFF
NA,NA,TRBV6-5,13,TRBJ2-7,TGTGCCAGCAAGAAGGGGTACCTCTACGAGCAGTACTTC,CASKKGYLYEQYF
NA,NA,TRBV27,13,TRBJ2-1,TGTGCCAGCAAAGTCTCACAGGGTTTTGAGCAGTTCTTC,CASKVSQGFEQFF
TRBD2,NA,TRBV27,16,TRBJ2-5,TGTGCCAGCAGTTTGATAGCGGGAGGGCCTCAAGAGACCCAGTACTTC,CASSLIAGGPQETQYF
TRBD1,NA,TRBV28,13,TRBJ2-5,TGTGCCAGCAGTAGCGACAGGGGCCAGACCCAGTACTTC,CASSSDRGQTQYF
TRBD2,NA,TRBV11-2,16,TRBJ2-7,TGTGCCAGCAGCCCAGGGGCGGGAGGCTTGTCCTACGAGCAGTACTTC,CASSPGAGGLSYEQYF
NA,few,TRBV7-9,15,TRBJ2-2,TGTGCCAGCAGCTTATGGCTAGCGAACACCGGGGAGCTGTTTTTT,CASSLWLANTGELFF
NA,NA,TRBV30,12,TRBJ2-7,TGTGCCTGGAGCCGGGACAACTACGAGCAGTACTTC,CAWSRDNYEQYF
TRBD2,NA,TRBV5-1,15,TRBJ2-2,TGCGCCAGCACCGGACTAGCGGGTATATCCGGGGAGCTGTTTTTT,CASTGLAGISGELFF
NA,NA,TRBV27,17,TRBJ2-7,TGTGCCAGCAGTTTCGACGCTCCTAGAGGCGGCGCCTACGAGCAGTACTTC,CASSFDAPRGGAYEQYF
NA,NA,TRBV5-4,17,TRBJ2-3,TGTGCCAGCAGCGAACCTTCGGTACCGAAAGAAACAGATACGCAGTATTTT,CASSEPSVPKETDTQYF
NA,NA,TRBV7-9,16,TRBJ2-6,TGTGCCAGCAGCCAAGATCCTGGACAGGGGGCCAACGTCCTGACTTTC,CASSQDPGQGANVLTF
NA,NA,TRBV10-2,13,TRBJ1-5,TGCGCCAGCAGTTTATCAGGGGATCAGCCCCAGCATTTT,CASSLSGDQPQHF
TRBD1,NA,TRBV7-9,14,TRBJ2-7,TGTGCCAGCAGCTCGACAGGGGGCATCTACGAGCAGTACTTC,CASSSTGGIYEQYF
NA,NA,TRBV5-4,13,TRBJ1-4,TGTGCCAGCAGCTTCCAAACTAATGAAAAACTGTTTTTT,CASSFQTNEKLFF
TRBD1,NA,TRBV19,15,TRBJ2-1,TGTGCCAGTACCCCCAGGACAGGGCCCTACAATGGGCAGTTCTTC,CASTPRTGPYNGQFF
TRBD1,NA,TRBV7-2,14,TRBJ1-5,TGTGCCAGCAGCCCCGGGACAGGCAATCAGCCCCAGCATTTT,CASSPGTGNQPQHF
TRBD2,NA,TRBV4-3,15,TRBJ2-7,TGCGCCAGCAGCCAGGGAAGCGGGAGGGCCGAGGAGCAGTACTTC,CASSQGSGRAEEQYF
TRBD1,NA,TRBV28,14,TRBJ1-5,TGTGCCAGCAGCCGCGGGACAGGGTATCAGCCCCAGCATTTT,CASSRGTGYQPQHF
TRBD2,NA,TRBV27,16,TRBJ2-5,TGTGCCAGCAGTTCGGGGACTAGCGGGAGTGGAAAGACCCAGTACTTC,CASSSGTSGSGKTQYF
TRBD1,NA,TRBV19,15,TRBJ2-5,TGTGCCAGTAGTGTGGGACAGGGGGCCGGGGAGACCCAGTACTTC,CASSVGQGAGETQYF
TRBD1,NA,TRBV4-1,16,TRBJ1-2,TGCGCCAGCAGCCAAGGCGGGACAGCAGCTAACTATGGCTACACCTTC,CASSQGGTAANYGYTF